This TCR beta chain was captured by sequencing in a study of T-cell memory formation after mild COVID-19. Findings of the study overall: Second-wave clones that peaked on day 37 lacked confirmed SARS-CoV-2 specificity.

This clonotype appeared a few times. What it recognizes is unknown. TCRdb itself ran the 5' RACE reads through MiXCR, one entry per CDR3 protein. The sample records 450,000 or so distinct CDR3 sequences, around 19% being singletons. Trimming stripped 5 bases from V and 6 bases from J, with 20 bases between. The CDR3 has 16 residues. CDR1 and CDR2 (germline): PRHDT, FYEKMQ (reference sequence). This TCR derives from an adult woman who had mild COVID-19 (a few samples of this study predate the infection). Cell type and time point are not known. The V gene is TRBV13, the J gene TRBJ2-1; unclear D gene. The sequencing input was PBMCs or a T cell subset sorted from them (not recorded which). CDR3 nucleotides: TGTGCCAGCAGCCCCCCCCGAGGTCTAGATGGCAATGAGCAGTTCTTC. Translation: CASSPPRGLDGNEQFF.